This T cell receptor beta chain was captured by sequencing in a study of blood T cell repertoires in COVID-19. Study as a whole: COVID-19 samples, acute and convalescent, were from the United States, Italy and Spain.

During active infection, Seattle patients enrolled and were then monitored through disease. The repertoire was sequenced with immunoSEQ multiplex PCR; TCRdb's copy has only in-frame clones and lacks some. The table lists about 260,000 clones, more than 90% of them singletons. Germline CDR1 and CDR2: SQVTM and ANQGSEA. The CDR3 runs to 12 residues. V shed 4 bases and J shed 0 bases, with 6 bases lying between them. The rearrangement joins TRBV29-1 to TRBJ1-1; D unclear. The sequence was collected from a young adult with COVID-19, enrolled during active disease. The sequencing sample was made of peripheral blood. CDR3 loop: CSVASLNTEAFF. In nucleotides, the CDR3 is TGCAGCGTTGCCTCCTTGAACACTGAAGCTTTCTTT.